Listed here are 20 T cell receptor beta chains from one sample, sequenced in a study of blood T cells in healthy people across ages. With a J-beta primer mix and a sample-barcoded 5' primer, a second PCR ran 7 to 11 cycles. TCRdb fed the 5' RACE reads into MiXCR, producing one record per CDR3 protein. The table includes 1 million to 1.2 million distinct CDR3 sequences, 30% to 40% detected once. The sequenced material came from blood. The receptor set was obtained from a man in his late teens or twenties in good health.

This chain uses TRBV27 with TRBJ2-2; D perhaps matches TRBD2 (5 bases). The ends were cut back, 1 base at V and 2 bases at J, with 26 bases in the middle. CDR1 and CDR2 from the germline V gene are MNHEY and SMNVEV (reference sequence). This CDR3 comprises 21 residues. The CDR3 coding sequence is TGTGCCAGCAGTTTATGGAGGAAAGGGCCCGTACTTCAAACAAACACCGGGGAGCTGTTTTTT. Its protein product is CASSLWRKGPVLQTNTGELFF.

The rearrangement uses TRBV5-6 and TRBJ1-1; TRBD1 is a possible D gene (5 bases). Trimming left V 5 bases short and J 4 bases short, with 15 bases between. The CDR3 extends over 14 amino acids. The germline CDR1 and CDR2 sequences are SGHDT and YYEEEE. The CDR3 bases are TGTGCCAGCAGGCCCGGGACGGCCTCCACTGAAGCTTTCTTT. Amino acids: CASRPGTASTEAFF.

The chain recombines TRBV12-5 with TRBJ2-3, with a possible D match to TRBD2 (6 bases). The V end was cut by 1 base, the J end by 7 bases, with 12 bases between. Germline lookup yields CDR1 LGHNT and CDR2 FRNRAP. The CDR3 runs to 14 residues. The CDR3 bases are TGTGCTAGTGGTTTGGACGGGACTTCCAATACGCAGTATTTT. Its translation is CASGLDGTSNTQYF.

The chain joins TRBV9 to TRBJ2-1, with a weak D call TRBD2 (6 bases). CDR1 and CDR2 from the germline V gene are SGDLS and YYNGEE. The V and J ends lost 3 bases and 2 bases respectively, with 18 bases between them. This CDR3 comprises 17 residues. The chain's CDR3 is CASSAIKGGLTYNEQFF. CDR3 nucleotides: TGTGCCAGCAGCGCCATTAAGGGAGGATTAACCTACAATGAGCAGTTCTTC.

The V call is TRBV6-6, the J call TRBJ2-1; 8 bases agree with TRBD2. The CDR3 length is 17 residues. The germline V gene has CDR1 MNHNY and CDR2 SVGAGI (reference sequence). The V segment lost 6 bases and the J segment 3 bases; nucleotides outside the gene matches: 13. In DNA form, the CDR3 reads TGTGCCAGCAGCCTAGTACCTAGCGGGCGCATCTACAATGAGCAGTTCTTC. It translates to CASSLVPSGRIYNEQFF.

This clonotype was detected only a few times. The chain has TRBV12-3 or TRBV12-4 and TRBJ1-2; 8 nucleotides match TRBD1. The V gene end was trimmed by 3 bases and the J gene end by 6 bases; junction bases not matched to a gene: 9. The CDR3 has 15 amino acids. As DNA, the CDR3 is TGTGCCAGCAGTTTTCGAGACAGGGGAGAGCATGGCTACACCTTC. It specifies CASSFRDRGEHGYTF.

The chain carries TRBV7-2 and TRBJ1-1; D is uncertain. V was pared by 1 base and J by 0 bases, with 6 bases between. The CDR3 covers 14 residues. CDR1 and CDR2 from the germline V gene are SGHTA and FQGNSA. CDR3 in amino acids: CASSLVVMNTEAFF. As DNA, the CDR3 is TGTGCCAGCAGCTTAGTTGTAATGAACACTGAAGCTTTCTTT.

Concerning this clonotype: Sequence at one end of the junction differs from germline and may be a read error. The chain combines TRBV7-2 with TRBJ2-7; TRBD1 is a possible D gene (5 bases). The V gene's germline CDR1 is SGHTA and CDR2 FQGNSA. The CDR3 extends over 15 amino acids. The CDR3 nucleotides are TGTGCCAGCAGCTACTCGAGACAGAGCTACAATGAGCGGTACTTC. Protein sequence: CASSYSRQSYNERYF.

The CDR3: CASSLGGAKVFF. The CDR3 bases are TGTGCCAGCAGTTTAGGCGGTGCAAAGGTGTTTTTT. This sequence joins TRBV12-3 or TRBV12-4 and TRBJ2-2; D remains unclear. V lost 1 base and J lost 15, with 12 bases in between. CDR3 length: 12 amino acids.

The V gene is TRBV7-9, the J gene TRBJ1-2; 9 bases map to TRBD1. Germline trimming cut 5 bases from V and 8 bases from J; bases unmatched to any gene: 18. The V gene's germline CDR1 is SEHNR and CDR2 FQNEAQ (reference sequence). The CDR3 consists of 17 residues. This chain's CDR3 is CASSLTPGRDRVLGYTF. DNA of the CDR3: TGTGCCAGCAGCCTGACTCCGGGCCGGGACAGGGTTTTGGGCTACACCTTC. Based on the CDR3 plus reference TRBV7-9 and TRBJ1-2, the full variable domain is DTGVSQNPRHKITKRGQNVTFRCDPISEHNRLYWYRQTLGQGPEFLTYFQNEAQLEKSRLLSDRFSAERPKGSFSTLEIQRTEQGDSAMYLCASSLTPGRDRVLGYTFGSGTRLTVV.

The chain carries TRBV12-3 or TRBV12-4 and TRBJ1-1; unclear D gene. V gave up 4 bases and J gave up 1 base, with 13 bases separating them. The CDR3 runs to 15 residues. CDR3 coding DNA: TGTGCCAGCAGTTCGAGACACAGAACGAACACTGAAGCTTTCTTT. This gives the protein CASSSRHRTNTEAFF.

This clonotype occurred a few times. The V and J genes are TRBV4-3 and TRBJ1-2; D is uncertain. The CDR3 runs 13 residues. Looked up from germline, CDR1 is LGHNA and CDR2 is YSLEER. V was cut by 3 bases and J by 8 bases, with 13 bases left in between. This CDR3 is CASSQGVVRGYTF. In DNA, the CDR3 is TGCGCCAGCAGCCAGGGTGTGGTTAGAGGCTACACCTTC.

V gene TRBV7-3 combines with J gene TRBJ2-1; the match to TRBD1 covers 9 bases. Germline CDR1 is SGHTA and CDR2 is FQGTGA. The V segment lost 0 bases and the J segment 5 bases; nucleotides outside the gene matches: 8. The CDR3 has 17 residues. This chain's CDR3 is CASSLTTGGNTNNEQFF. Here the CDR3 DNA reads TGTGCCAGCAGCTTAACAACAGGGGGCAACACCAACAATGAGCAGTTCTTC.

This clonotype has only a few counts. The chain uses TRBV4-2 and TRBJ1-2; D may be TRBD1 (6 bases). Trimming left V 0 bases short and J 4 bases short, with 18 bases between. The CDR3 contains 17 residues. Germline V gene data show CDR1 as LGHNA and CDR2 as YNFKEQ. The DNA of the CDR3 is TGTGCCAGCAGCCAAGAATCCCCCCCGACAGGAGCCTATGGCTACACCTTC. This sequence encodes CASSQESPPTGAYGYTF.

The chain employs TRBV20-1 and TRBJ1-4; a weak D match, TRBD1 (6 bases). V was clipped by 3 bases and J by 8 bases, with 19 bases between them. CDR1 and CDR2 (germline): DFQATT, SNEGSKA (reference sequence). The CDR3 runs 15 residues. In DNA, the CDR3 is TGCAGTGCTAGCCCCCCCGGTGGGAGGGGGGAAAAACTGTTTTTT. As protein: CSASPPGGRGEKLFF.

This clonotype was observed a few times. The chain recombines TRBV6-6 with TRBJ2-2; D is unresolved. Germline CDR1 and CDR2: MNHNY and SVGAGI (reference sequence). V was pared by 10 bases and J by 3 bases, with 3 bases between. The CDR3 contains 10 residues. CDR3 region: CATYTGELFF. Here the CDR3 DNA reads TGTGCCACCTACACCGGGGAGCTGTTTTTT.

V gene TRBV28 combines with J gene TRBJ2-2; 8 bases fit TRBD1. CDR1 and CDR2 from the germline V gene are MDHEN and SYDVKM. After removal of 9 bases from V and 6 bases from J, the junction contained 9 bases not matched to a gene. This CDR3 is built from 14 residues. This CDR3 reads CASQGAPIAGELFF. The CDR3 region has the DNA TGTGCCAGTCAGGGGGCCCCAATAGCCGGGGAGCTGTTTTTT.

Note on this clonotype: This clone may be a read error of a much larger clone one base away. The chain combines TRBV20-1 with TRBJ1-2; weak D call: TRBD1 (6 bases). CDR1 is DFQATT and CDR2 is SNEGSKA in the germline V gene (reference sequence). This CDR3 has 12 residues. The CDR3 coding sequence is TGCAGTACTAGGACAGCTGTCTATGGCTACACCTTC. Translated: CSTRTAVYGYTF.

This clonotype was picked up one time. The chain links TRBV3-1 to TRBJ2-1, with 7 nucleotides matching TRBD2. The V gene end was trimmed by 3 bases and the J gene end by 2 bases; junction bases not matched to a gene: 10. The CDR3 extends over 17 amino acids. CDR1 and CDR2 (germline): LGHDT, YNNKEL (reference sequence). The CDR3 reads CASSHKPGGIPYNEQFF. CDR3 coding DNA: TGTGCCAGCAGCCATAAGCCGGGGGGAATCCCCTACAATGAGCAGTTCTTC.

This clonotype occurred a few times. The chain is built from TRBV12-3 or TRBV12-4 and TRBJ1-1, with 9 bases fitting TRBD1. The V and J ends lost 6 bases and 3 bases, in that order; junction bases with no gene match: 5. CDR3 size: 14 residues. CDR3 residues: CASSSTGGDTEAFF. In nucleotides, the CDR3 is TGTGCCAGCAGCTCGACAGGGGGGGACACTGAAGCTTTCTTT.